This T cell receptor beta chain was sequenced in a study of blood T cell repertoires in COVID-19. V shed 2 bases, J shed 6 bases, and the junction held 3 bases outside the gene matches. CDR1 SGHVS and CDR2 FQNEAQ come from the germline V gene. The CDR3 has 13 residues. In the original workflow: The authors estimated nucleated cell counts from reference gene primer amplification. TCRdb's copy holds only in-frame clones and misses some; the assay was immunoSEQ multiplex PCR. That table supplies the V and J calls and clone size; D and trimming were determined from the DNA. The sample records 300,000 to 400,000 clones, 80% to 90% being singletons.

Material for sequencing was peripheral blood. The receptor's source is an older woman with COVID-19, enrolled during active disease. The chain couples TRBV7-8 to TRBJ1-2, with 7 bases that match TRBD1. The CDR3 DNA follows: TGTGCCAGCAGCTTAATCAGGGGGGATGGCTACACCTTC. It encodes CASSLIRGDGYTF.